Below are 20 T cell receptor beta chains sequenced from a single sample in a study of technical replicates of blood from a handful of donors. The table came from immunoSEQ multiplex PCR; TCRdb's copy has only in-frame clones and leaves some out. The top ten clones hold around 0.24% of a sample with more than 90,000 clones, approximately 94% of them seen once. Sequencing was performed on T cells isolated from PBMCs. The receptors derive from a human donor in good health.

The chain has TRBV29-1 and TRBJ2-2, with D perhaps TRBD1 (6 bases). From germline, CDR1 is SQVTM and CDR2 ANQGSEA. Trimming pared 3 bases from V and 1 base from J, leaving 9 bases between. This CDR3 is built from 14 residues. CDR3 sequence: CSVDVTGNTGELFF. The CDR3 DNA reads TGCAGCGTTGATGTGACAGGGAACACCGGGGAGCTGTTTTTT.

The rearrangement joins TRBV5-6 to TRBJ2-6; D gene unclear. V was shortened by 0 bases and J by 0 bases, with 10 bases between the two germline ends. The CDR3 has 17 residues. Germline values: CDR1 SGHDT, CDR2 YYEEEE. CDR3 bases: TGTGCCAGCAGCTTGGTCCAGTATCACTCTGGGGCCAACGTCCTGACTTTC. Its protein product is CASSLVQYHSGANVLTF. Supplemented by reference TRBV5-6 and TRBJ2-6, the full variable domain reads DAGVTQSPTHLIKTRGQQVTLRCSPKSGHDTVSWYQQALGQGPQFIFQYYEEEERQRGNFPDRFSGHQFPNYSSELNVNALLLGDSALYLCASSLVQYHSGANVLTFGAGSRLTVL.

Comments on this clone: This sample also contains other DNA sequences that code for the same CDR3. The V call is TRBV13, the J call TRBJ2-5; maybe TRBD1 (6 bases). CDR3 size: 14 residues. V shed 1 base and J shed 4 bases, with 10 bases lying between them. From germline, CDR1 is PRHDT and CDR2 FYEKMQ (reference sequence). This CDR3 is CASSLAGAGETQYF. The DNA of the CDR3 is TGTGCCAGCAGCTTAGCAGGGGCAGGAGAGACCCAGTACTTC.

This sequence joins TRBV6-5 and TRBJ2-3, with D possibly TRBD2 on 5 matching bases. Germline CDR1 is MNHEY and CDR2 is SVGAGI. V was cut by 6 bases and J by 4 bases, with 14 bases left in between. The CDR3 sequence is 14 residues long. The CDR3 DNA sequence: TGTGCCAGCAGCCCTAGCTATAGTGCAGATACGCAGTATTTT. It codes for CASSPSYSADTQYF.

This rearrangement joins TRBV6-6 to TRBJ2-2; D unresolved. The CDR3 has 15 amino acids. Between the trimmed V and J ends, which lost 6 bases and 9 bases, there was a span of 20 bases. Germline CDR1 and CDR2: MNHNY and SVGAGI (reference sequence). The CDR3 DNA reads as TGTGCCAGCAGCCGCGCGGTGGCCGTCGTAAGGGAGCTGTTTTTT. This translates into CASSRAVAVVRELFF.

This sequence joins TRBV11-1 and TRBJ2-3; D might be TRBD2 (6 bases). Germline values: CDR1 SGHAT, CDR2 FQDESV (reference sequence). Trimming pared 8 bases from V and 0 bases from J, leaving 9 bases between. The CDR3 is 13 residues long. This CDR3 is CASGTPSTDTQYF. The CDR3 DNA follows: TGTGCCAGCGGGACTCCTAGCACAGATACGCAGTATTTT.

The V gene is TRBV7-2, the J gene TRBJ2-5, with D possibly matching TRBD2 (6 bases). Germline loops: CDR1 SGHTA, CDR2 FQGNSA. V was clipped by 5 bases and J by 5 bases, with 15 bases between them. The CDR3 contains 14 residues. CDR3 bases: TGTGCCAGCAGCGACGGAGGGCCTAGGGAGACCCAGTACTTC. It encodes CASSDGGPRETQYF.

V is TRBV5-1 and J is TRBJ2-2; tentative D call: TRBD1 (5 bases). The CDR3 has 13 residues. Germline V gives CDR1 SGHRS, CDR2 YFSETQ. The V end lost 0 bases, the J end lost 5 bases, and 5 bases lay between the germline ends. CDR3 sequence reads: CASSLGQTGELFF. CDR3 nucleotide sequence: TGCGCCAGCAGCTTGGGACAGACCGGGGAGCTGTTTTTT.

The rearrangement links TRBV7-9 to TRBJ2-7; 8 bases fit TRBD1. This CDR3 region has 14 residues. The J segment lost 5 bases and the V segment lost 4 bases, leaving 7 bases of the junction unmatched. CDR1 and CDR2 (germline): SEHNR, FQNEAQ (reference sequence). This CDR3 is CASSYRDRPHEQYF. CDR3 nucleotide sequence: TGTGCCAGCAGCTACCGGGACAGGCCCCACGAGCAGTACTTC.

The count of this clone is one. The genes are TRBV4-1 and TRBJ1-5, with 9 bases identical to TRBD1. With V trimmed by 4 bases and J by 8 bases, 9 bases remained unmatched. CDR3 length equals 15 residues. Looked up from germline, CDR1 is MGHRA and CDR2 is YSYEKL. CDR3 loop: CASSPVQGARKPQHF. The DNA of the CDR3 is TGCGCCAGCAGCCCCGTACAGGGGGCAAGGAAGCCCCAGCATTTT.

The rearrangement links TRBV18 to TRBJ2-7; D might be TRBD2 (7 bases). V was shortened by 3 bases and J by 2 bases, with 23 bases between the two germline ends. The germline CDR1 and CDR2 sequences are KGHSH and LQKENI. The CDR3 runs to 18 residues. CDR3 in DNA: TGTGCCAGCTCACCTGGGGGGAGTAGTGCGGGGGCCGCCTACGAGCAGTACTTC. The encoded protein is CASSPGGSSAGAAYEQYF.

This clone came up a few times. The CDR3 region has the DNA TGTGCCAGCAGTCCTTGGGGACAGGGGAACACTGAAGCTTTCTTT. Its protein product is CASSPWGQGNTEAFF. V is TRBV2 and J is TRBJ1-1; TRBD1 matches 9 bases. From germline, CDR1 is SNHLY and CDR2 FYNNEI. J lost 1 base, V lost 5 bases, and 5 bases had no gene match. CDR3 length equals 15 residues. Full variable domain (rest looked up from reference TRBV2 and TRBJ1-1): EPEVTQTPSHQVTQMGQEVILRCVPISNHLYFYWYRQILGQKVEFLVSFYNNEISEKSEIFDDQFSVERPDGSNFTLKIRSTKLEDSAMYFCASSPWGQGNTEAFFGQGTRLTVV.

The chain is built from TRBV2 and TRBJ2-3; 11 bases agree with TRBD2. The germline V gene has CDR1 SNHLY and CDR2 FYNNEI. The V segment lost 8 bases and the J segment 5 bases; nucleotides outside the gene matches: 9. There are 15 residues in the CDR3. CDR3 region: CASPTAGLAVDTQYF. CDR3 in DNA: TGTGCCAGCCCCACTGCGGGACTAGCGGTAGATACGCAGTATTTT. The full variable domain, completed using reference TRBV2 and TRBJ2-3, is EPEVTQTPSHQVTQMGQEVILRCVPISNHLYFYWYRQILGQKVEFLVSFYNNEISEKSEIFDDQFSVERPDGSNFTLKIRSTKLEDSAMYFCASPTAGLAVDTQYFGPGTRLTVL.

The V and J genes are TRBV2 and TRBJ1-4, with D hard to call. Germline CDR1 is SNHLY and CDR2 is FYNNEI. Deletions cut 0 bases from V and 7 bases from J, with 15 bases between. CDR3 length: 16 amino acids. CDR3 coding DNA: TGTGCCAGCAGTGAAGCGCCAACAGCAATTGGTGAAAAACTGTTTTTT. This codes for CASSEAPTAIGEKLFF.

The chain is built from TRBV5-8 and TRBJ2-7; 7 nucleotides agree with TRBD1. The CDR3 covers 16 residues. Germline CDR1 reads SGHTS; CDR2 reads YDEGEE. J was trimmed by 1 base and V by 4 bases; bases with no gene match: 11. CDR3 in DNA: TGTGCCAGCAGCCCCGGACAGGACAGACCTTCCTACGAGCAGTACTTC. It codes for CASSPGQDRPSYEQYF.

The chain employs TRBV11-3 and TRBJ1-4; D is uncertain. Between the trimmed V and J ends, which lost 2 bases and 4 bases, there was a span of 8 bases. Germline V gene data show CDR1 as SGHNT and CDR2 as YENEEA. There are 14 residues in the CDR3. The CDR3 loop reads CASSLSSLNEKLFF. For the CDR3, the DNA is TGTGCCAGCAGCTTATCCTCCCTTAATGAAAAACTGTTTTTT.

The V call is TRBV7-8, the J call TRBJ2-3, with 11 bases fitting TRBD2. Germline V lookup: CDR1 SGHVS, CDR2 FQNEAQ. Germline trimming cut 5 bases from V and 2 bases from J; bases unmatched to any gene: 12. The CDR3 runs 18 residues. The CDR3 loop reads CASSLGLAETYFTDTQYF. For the CDR3, the DNA is TGTGCCAGCAGCCTGGGACTAGCGGAAACTTATTTCACAGATACGCAGTATTTT.

This chain connects TRBV29-1 to TRBJ2-3; D unclear. This CDR3 is built from 10 residues. The V gene's germline CDR1 is SQVTM and CDR2 ANQGSEA. Trimming removed 6 bases from V and 4 bases from J, with 5 bases in between. The CDR3 spells CSVRPDTQYF. Written as DNA, the CDR3 is TGCAGCGTCCGTCCAGATACGCAGTATTTT.

The V call is TRBV6-5, the J call TRBJ2-2, with D perhaps matching TRBD1 (6 bases). Germline CDR1 reads MNHEY; CDR2 reads SVGAGI. Trimming removed 6 bases at V and 2 bases at J, with 16 bases between. The length of the CDR3 is 16 residues. For the CDR3, the DNA is TGTGCCAGCAGCTACCTCCGGGACACCAACACCGGGGAGCTGTTTTTT. It is translated as CASSYLRDTNTGELFF.

This chain connects TRBV13 to TRBJ2-5, with 16 bases aligning to TRBD2. Germline trimming cut 4 bases from V and 5 bases from J; bases unmatched to any gene: 4. The CDR3 is 16 residues long. Per germline, CDR1 PRHDT and CDR2 FYEKMQ (reference sequence). CDR3 region: CASSSGTSGRGETQYF. CDR3 DNA sequence: TGTGCCAGCAGCTCCGGGACTAGCGGGAGGGGGGAGACCCAGTACTTC.